This T cell receptor beta chain was sequenced in a study of regulatory T cells in long-lasting Graves disease. Investigators prepared the TCR beta libraries by applying iRepertoire HTBI primers and Arm-PCR of CDR3 regions. TCRdb reanalysed the multiplex PCR reads using MiXCR and keeps one entry per CDR3 protein. Among a few hundred thousand distinct CDR3 sequences listed, 20% to 25% were seen once. Study-level points and caveats: Graves' patients with persistent disease showed TCR diversity lower than patients newly diagnosed. Persistent disease samples used TRBV28, TRBJ1-2 and TRBJ2-5 preferentially.

Germline V gene sequence: CDR1 DFQATT, CDR2 SNEGSKA (reference sequence). V lost 1 base, J lost 1 base, and 13 bases lay in between. The CDR3 has 16 amino acids. The time point is: persistent/refractory GD, antithyroid drugs over 5 years with positive TRAb. PBMC RNA served as the TCR library source. Staff took around 9 milliliters of peripheral blood and put it into EDTA tubes. This clonotype was found a few times. The antigen is undetermined. The sequenced sample was peripheral blood mononuclear cells (PBMCs), obtained when the disease was refractory, from a patient treated with antithyroid drugs. The chain uses TRBV20-1 and TRBJ2-2; tentative D call: TRBD1 (6 bases). The receptor's source is a middle-aged woman with Graves disease. In nucleotides, the CDR3 is TGCAGTGCTAGAGTTGCAGGGGTGATGAACACCGGGGAGCTGTTTTTT. Its translation: CSARVAGVMNTGELFF.